This T cell receptor beta chain originates from a study of somatic mutations in cytotoxic T cells in rheumatoid arthritis. Overall study context: Blood from the patient (almost 31 ml EDTA) was drawn right after diagnosis, pretreatment. Study-level points and caveats: TRBV07 showed slight underrepresentation in rheumatoid arthritis patients, unadjusted for multiple comparisons. CD8+ T-cell clonality showed no significant difference between rheumatoid arthritis patients and age-matched healthy controls. For patients with rheumatoid arthritis, CD8+ clonality went up with age, while healthy controls showed no such change.

Points on this clone: The target antigen is unknown.

Using immunoSEQ multiplex PCR, the repertoire was profiled, and TCRdb retains in-frame clones only, with some absent. This table has more than 10,000 clones, 80% appearing once. From germline, CDR1 is SGHTA and CDR2 FQGTGA. The length of the CDR3 is 15 residues. V lost 2 bases to trimming and J lost 4 bases, with 11 bases between them. The clonotype was recovered from an adult with rheumatoid arthritis. The sequenced sample was CD8+ T cells sorted from blood. V gene TRBV7-3 combines with J gene TRBJ2-2; D is possibly TRBD1 (5 bases). This CDR3 is CASSLGIGVTGELFF. CDR3 nucleotides: TGTGCCAGCAGCTTAGGGATAGGGGTCACCGGGGAGCTGTTTTTT. Full variable domain (missing parts from reference TRBV7-3 and TRBJ2-2): GAGVSQTPSNKVTEKGKYVELRCDPISGHTALYWYRQSLGQGPEFLIYFQGTGAADDSGLPNDRFFAVRPEGSVSTLKIQRTERGDSAVYLCASSLGIGVTGELFFGEGSRLTVL.